This T cell receptor (beta chain) was captured by sequencing in a study of blood T cell repertoires in COVID-19. The CDR3 spans 15 residues. Germline V gene data show CDR1 as SEHNR and CDR2 as FQNEAQ (reference sequence). After removal of 4 bases from V and 8 bases from J, the junction contained 8 bases not matched to a gene. As handled by the study authors: Estimation of nucleated cell counts was performed using reference gene primer amplification. The data were produced by immunoSEQ multiplex PCR, yet TCRdb's version contains in-frame clones alone and is incomplete. V, J and clone size are taken as reported in that table, and D and trimming were inferred from the DNA itself. The data hold some 140,000 clones, with about nine tenths observed a single time.

Input material: peripheral blood. This receptor was taken from a man between 50 and 59 years old with active COVID-19. The V call is TRBV7-9, the J call TRBJ1-4; 9 positions agree with TRBD1. CDR3 region: CASSSGTGIEEKLFF. The CDR3 bases are TGTGCCAGCAGCTCCGGGACAGGGATTGAAGAAAAACTGTTTTTT.